This T cell receptor (beta chain) was captured by sequencing in a study of control samples from healthy donors and cancer patients. Sequencing was performed with immunoSEQ multiplex PCR; in TCRdb, only in-frame clones are kept and a portion is missing. The sample has about 95,000 clones; about 89% are singletons. The junction had 4 bases not matched to a gene; V was cut back by 0 bases and J by 10 bases. This CDR3 has 14 amino acids. Germline CDR1 is LGHNA and CDR2 is YNFKEQ. The TCR comes from a woman aged 25 to 39 in good health. The rearrangement uses TRBV4-2 and TRBJ2-1; 9 bases align to TRBD2. Sequenced sample: blood. CDR3 nucleotides: TGTGCCAGCAGCCAAGATAGGGCGGGAGGGGAGCAGTTCTTC. It encodes CASSQDRAGGEQFF.